The 25 T cell receptor beta chains given below trace back to one sample, sequenced in a study of early T cells in non-severe SARS-CoV-2 infection. TCRdb reprocessed the 5' RACE reads via MiXCR and lists one record per CDR3 protein. The repertoire holds around 44,000 distinct CDR3 sequences, with about 7.8% as singletons. Material: whole blood. Every receptor here comes from an adult who was a healthcare worker with PCR-confirmed SARS-CoV-2 infection or an uninfected control (not recorded which).

This clonotype has a handful of counts. The V gene is TRBV29-1, the J gene TRBJ1-1; possibly TRBD1 for D (5 bases). The germline V gene encodes CDR1 SQVTM and CDR2 ANQGSEA. The CDR3 extends over 12 amino acids. The ends were cut back, 1 base at V and 7 bases at J, with 10 bases in the middle. The CDR3 DNA follows: TGCAGCGTTGAAGGCCAGGGTGATGAAGCTTTCTTT. It translates to CSVEGQGDEAFF.

This CDR3 reads CASSPGGTRALDTQYF. CDR3 coding DNA: TGTGCCAGCTCACCTGGCGGGACTAGGGCCCTAGATACGCAGTATTTT. V and J are TRBV18 and TRBJ2-3; 8 bases match TRBD2. The CDR3 sequence is 16 residues long. V trimming: 3 bases; J trimming: 5 bases; junction bases outside the gene matches: 10. Germline V CDR1 and CDR2: KGHSH, LQKENI.

The V and J genes are TRBV10-3 and TRBJ2-2; 9 bases are shared with TRBD1. J gave up 5 bases and V 7 bases, and 8 bases lay outside the gene matches. Looked up from germline, CDR1 is ENHRY and CDR2 is SYGVKD. The CDR3 covers 15 residues. CDR3 sequence (DNA): TGTGCCATCAAGATGGGGACAGGGAGAACCGGGGAGCTGTTTTTT. Translating gives CAIKMGTGRTGELFF.

In its sample, this clonotype was seen many times. This chain links TRBV20-1 with TRBJ2-1; no definite D call. Germline V lookup: CDR1 DFQATT, CDR2 SNEGSKA (reference sequence). This CDR3 region has 12 residues. Trimming left V 4 bases short and J 6 bases short, with 10 bases between. CDR3 nucleotides: TGCAGTGCTACTCCCTGGTTCAATGAGCAGTTCTTC. Translating gives CSATPWFNEQFF.

The chain is built from TRBV6-1 and TRBJ2-2; maybe TRBD2 (6 bases). Germline loops: CDR1 MNHNS, CDR2 SASEGT. Trimming removed 6 bases at V and 2 bases at J, with 13 bases between. The CDR3 runs to 15 residues. DNA for the CDR3: TGTGCCAGCAGCCTACCGGGACTTAACACCGGGGAGCTGTTTTTT. Its translation is CASSLPGLNTGELFF.

The CDR3: CASSLIARATDTQYF. For the CDR3, the DNA is TGTGCCAGCAGCTTAATCGCCAGGGCGACAGATACGCAGTATTTT. The V and J genes are TRBV7-8 and TRBJ2-3; D is possibly TRBD1 (5 bases). Germline lookup yields CDR1 SGHVS and CDR2 FQNEAQ. The V and J ends lost 2 bases and 3 bases respectively, with 12 bases between them. This CDR3 has 15 residues.

Ten or more counts support this clonotype. The J gene is TRBJ2-5, the V gene TRBV29-1; D possibly corresponds to TRBD2 (5 bases). Trimming stripped 5 bases from V and 2 bases from J, with 12 bases between. In germline, CDR1 is SQVTM, CDR2 ANQGSEA. This CDR3 comprises 13 residues. CDR3 in DNA: TGCAGCGTTCGAGACCCGGGACAAGAGACCCAGTACTTC. Translation gives CSVRDPGQETQYF.

This clonotype was counted many times. This chain links TRBV20-1 with TRBJ2-3; 9 bases agree with TRBD2. The CDR3 length is 14 residues. V shed 7 bases and J 1 base; nucleotides not matched to a gene: 6. CDR1 is DFQATT and CDR2 is SNEGSKA in the germline V gene (reference sequence). CDR3 sequence reads: CSEGPSGGTDTQYF. CDR3 nucleotides: TGCAGTGAGGGGCCTAGCGGGGGCACAGATACGCAGTATTTT.

This clonotype was detected many times. V and J are TRBV20-1 and TRBJ2-2; D may be TRBD2 (5 bases). CDR1 is DFQATT and CDR2 is SNEGSKA in the germline V gene (reference sequence). V shed 1 base and J shed 0 bases, with 12 bases lying between them. The CDR3 loop spans 16 amino acids. The CDR3 here is CSARVGGPSNTGELFF. The CDR3 region has the DNA TGCAGTGCTAGAGTGGGCGGGCCCTCGAACACCGGGGAGCTGTTTTTT.

There are a few counts of this clonotype. V and J are TRBV20-1 and TRBJ1-5, with no clear D. CDR1 DFQATT and CDR2 SNEGSKA come from the germline V gene (reference sequence). The CDR3 runs 14 residues. Trimming removed 3 bases at V and 4 bases at J, with 13 bases between. The CDR3 DNA is TGCAGTGCTAGTACCGCTGTTCTGAATCAGCCCCAGCATTTT. Translated: CSASTAVLNQPQHF.

The chain recombines TRBV7-3 with TRBJ1-1, with D unresolved. Trimming pared 2 bases from V and 4 bases from J, leaving 8 bases between. Germline loops: CDR1 SGHTA, CDR2 FQGTGA. CDR3 size: 13 residues. For the CDR3, the DNA is TGTGCCAGCAGCTTACGCCCGGGCACTGAAGCTTTCTTT. It codes for CASSLRPGTEAFF.

The V gene is TRBV6-5, the J gene TRBJ1-5; 7 positions match TRBD1. V was pared by 6 bases and J by 4 bases, with 6 bases of the junction left unmatched. CDR1 MNHEY and CDR2 SVGAGI come from the germline V gene. There are 14 residues in the CDR3. The CDR3: CASRPGQANQPQHF. CDR3 coding DNA: TGTGCCAGCAGGCCCGGACAGGCTAATCAGCCCCAGCATTTT.

This clonotype was seen a handful of times. V gene TRBV5-1 combines with J gene TRBJ2-3; D is ambiguous. The CDR3 is 14 residues long. V dropped 0 bases and J dropped 0 bases, with 5 bases sitting between them. Germline-derived CDR1 and CDR2 are SGHRS and YFSETQ. CDR3 in DNA: TGCGCCAGCAGCTTGGAATGGAGCACAGATACGCAGTATTTT. Translated, it gives CASSLEWSTDTQYF. The whole variable domain, filled in from reference TRBV5-1 and TRBJ2-3, reads KAGVTQTPRYLIKTRGQQVTLSCSPISGHRSVSWYQQTPGQGLQFLFEYFSETQRNKGNFPGRFSGRQFSNSRSEMNVSTLELGDSALYLCASSLEWSTDTQYFGPGTRLTVL.

This clonotype was observed many times. CDR3 loop: CASSAGQVGTEAFF. CDR3 nucleotides: TGCGCCAGCAGTGCGGGACAGGTGGGCACTGAAGCTTTCTTT. The chain carries TRBV10-2 and TRBJ1-1, with 8 bases lining up with TRBD1. Germline V gene data show CDR1 as WSHSY and CDR2 as SAAADI. V lost 4 bases and J lost 4; bases outside the gene matches: 5. The CDR3 sequence is 14 residues long.

This clonotype was seen repeatedly, ten times or more. The chain uses TRBV7-3 and TRBJ2-1; TRBD2 aligns across 7 bases. J lost 2 bases, V lost 1 base, and 8 bases had no gene match. There are 17 residues in the CDR3. Germline assignment: CDR1 SGHTA and CDR2 FQGTGA. The CDR3 loop is CASSLNGWEGTYNEQFF. DNA for the CDR3: TGTGCCAGCAGCTTAAACGGTTGGGAGGGGACCTACAATGAGCAGTTCTTC.

This sequence joins TRBV3-1 and TRBJ1-1; 7 bases map to TRBD1. The germline V gene has CDR1 LGHDT and CDR2 YNNKEL (reference sequence). V dropped 3 bases and J dropped 6; count of bases not matched to a gene: 4. The length of the CDR3 is 13 residues. Here the CDR3 DNA reads TGTGCCAGCAGCCAGACAGGGAGCGCTGAAGCTTTCTTT. It codes for CASSQTGSAEAFF.

This clonotype has ten or more counts. The J gene is TRBJ2-1, the V gene TRBV12-3 or TRBV12-4; 9 nucleotides align to TRBD1. CDR3 length: 16 amino acids. V gave up 5 bases and J gave up 8 bases; unmatched junction bases: 13. For the CDR3, the DNA is TGTGCCAGCAGTAGCCCCCCGGGACAGGGCGTCTATGAGCAGTTCTTC. Protein: CASSSPPGQGVYEQFF.

In its sample, this clonotype was seen a few times. The chain uses TRBV6-2 or TRBV6-3 and TRBJ2-2; D unresolved. V lost 2 bases to trimming and J lost 5 bases, with 9 bases between them. The CDR3 runs 14 residues. Looked up from germline, CDR1 is MNHEY and CDR2 is SVGEGT. For the CDR3, the DNA is TGTGCCAGCAGTTACCCTGGTCCTACCGGGGAGCTGTTTTTT. This sequence encodes CASSYPGPTGELFF.

This clonotype occurred many times. The chain links TRBV20-1 to TRBJ2-5; the D gene is possibly TRBD2 (5 bases). Per the germline V gene, CDR1 is DFQATT and CDR2 is SNEGSKA (reference sequence). This CDR3 spans 13 amino acids. Trimming left V 0 bases short and J 4 bases short, with 9 bases between. Here the CDR3 DNA reads TGCAGTGCTAGAGAGGGAGCAGTAGAGACCCAGTACTTC. Encoded protein: CSAREGAVETQYF.

This clonotype was seen at least ten times. The chain is built from TRBV2 and TRBJ2-5; D uncertain. The ends were cut back, 10 bases at V and 1 base at J, with 13 bases in the middle. Germline V gene sequence: CDR1 SNHLY, CDR2 FYNNEI. The CDR3 consists of 13 residues. CDR3 sequence (DNA): TGTGCCATCAAACGCGGTTCCCAAGAGACCCAGTACTTC. This sequence encodes CAIKRGSQETQYF.

Many counts were recorded for this clonotype. The chain joins TRBV12-3 or TRBV12-4 to TRBJ1-2; D ambiguous. Trimming shortened V by 5 bases and J by 1 base, and 11 bases separated the two germline ends. This CDR3 contains 14 residues. DNA of the CDR3: TGTGCCAGCAGTCCAGGACGGAATAACTATGGCTACACCTTC. Translating it yields CASSPGRNNYGYTF.

This clonotype was counted ten times or more. The genes are TRBV28 and TRBJ1-1; maybe TRBD1 (5 bases). The V gene lost 6 bases and the J gene lost 1 base, with 9 bases spanning the gap. The CDR3 is made up of 13 amino acids. CDR1 is MDHEN and CDR2 is SYDVKM in the germline V gene. CDR3 residues: CASSTDTNTEAFF. Here the CDR3 DNA reads TGTGCCAGCAGCACGGACACGAACACTGAAGCTTTCTTT.

The table lists this clonotype with many counts. The CDR3 DNA reads TGTGCCAGCAGTTACTCGGTTTCACTCGAGCAGTTCTTC. Amino acid sequence: CASSYSVSLEQFF. The genes are TRBV6-2 or TRBV6-3 and TRBJ2-1; no clear D. Germline loops: CDR1 MNHEY, CDR2 SVGEGT. V shed 0 bases and J shed 10 bases, with 10 bases lying between them. This CDR3 is built from 13 residues.

This clonotype was found many times. The chain carries TRBV5-4 and TRBJ1-1; D remains ambiguous. With 3 bases removed from V and 0 bases from J, the gap between germline ends came to 6 bases. This CDR3 region has 13 residues. Germline assignment: CDR1 SGHNT and CDR2 YYREEE (reference sequence). The CDR3 region is CASSSTVNTEAFF. The CDR3 coding sequence is TGTGCCAGCAGCTCGACCGTGAACACTGAAGCTTTCTTT.

This clonotype was counted ten times or more. The chain has TRBV29-1 and TRBJ2-4, with TRBD1 matching over 9 bases. Germline loops: CDR1 SQVTM, CDR2 ANQGSEA. The CDR3 length is 15 residues. After removal of 6 bases from V and 0 bases from J, the junction contained 6 bases not matched to a gene. The CDR3 loop reads CSVGQGSVAKNIQYF. The CDR3, as DNA: TGCAGCGTGGGACAGGGTTCGGTAGCCAAAAACATTCAGTACTTC.